These 20 T cell receptor beta chains were sequenced from one sample in a study of cytomegalovirus exposure and HLA in healthy donors. The PCR employed 60 Vbeta primers together with 13 Jbeta primers. Repertoires were generated with immunoSEQ multiplex PCR, while TCRdb's copy carries only in-frame clones and drops some. Recorded here are some 120,000 clones; the top ten clones represent around 2.2%. The specimen was PBMCs. These receptors were taken from a man aged 40-55 years in good health and CMV-seronegative.

The rearrangement uses TRBV11-3 and TRBJ2-7; 9 nucleotides agree with TRBD2. The CDR3 has 15 residues. After removal of 1 base from V and 12 bases from J, the junction contained 13 bases not matched to a gene. CDR1 SGHNT and CDR2 YENEEA come from the germline V gene. The CDR3, as DNA: TGTGCCAGCAGCTTAGGCGGTATTAGCGGGAGAATTCTGTACTTC. It yields the protein CASSLGGISGRILYF.

The chain links TRBV19 to TRBJ2-5; 10 bases line up with TRBD2. In germline, CDR1 is LNHDA, CDR2 SQIVND (reference sequence). The CDR3 runs to 16 residues. Unmatched junction bases numbered 8, after V lost 2 bases and J lost 5 bases. CDR3 in DNA: TGTGCCAGTAGTATATGGCTAGCGGGAGATTCGGAGACCCAGTACTTC. Its protein product is CASSIWLAGDSETQYF.

The chain joins TRBV28 to TRBJ1-2; D is perhaps TRBD1 (6 bases). Between the trimmed V and J ends, which lost 3 bases and 2 bases, there was a span of 10 bases. Germline V CDR1 and CDR2: MDHEN, SYDVKM. This CDR3 contains 14 residues. For the CDR3, the DNA is TGTGCCAGCAGTTTTACAGGGTTGAACTATGGCTACACCTTC. Protein product: CASSFTGLNYGYTF.

V is TRBV7-9 and J is TRBJ2-1, with D unclear. The V gene's germline CDR1 is SEHNR and CDR2 FQNEAQ (reference sequence). CDR3 length: 13 residues. The V and J ends lost 4 bases and 8 bases respectively, with 12 bases between them. The chain's CDR3 is CASSSQVGYEQFF. The CDR3 DNA follows: TGTGCCAGCAGCTCCCAAGTTGGCTATGAGCAGTTCTTC.

The V call is TRBV19, the J call TRBJ1-1, with TRBD1 identical over 8 bases. Germline assignment: CDR1 LNHDA and CDR2 SQIVND (reference sequence). Trimming removed 7 bases from V and 10 bases from J; junction bases left unmatched: 14. CDR3 length: 14 residues. CDR3 in amino acids: CASTPWDRSLGAFF. The DNA of the CDR3 is TGTGCCAGTACCCCCTGGGACAGGTCCCTGGGAGCTTTCTTT. Full variable domain (rest looked up from reference TRBV19 and TRBJ1-1): DGGITQSPKYLFRKEGQNVTLSCEQNLNHDAMYWYRQDPGQGLRLIYYSQIVNDFQKGDIAEGYSVSREKKESFPLTVTSAQKNPTAFYLCASTPWDRSLGAFFGQGTRLTVV.

The chain employs TRBV6-1 and TRBJ1-1, with D perhaps matching TRBD1 (6 bases). Trimming shortened V by 6 bases and J by 3 bases, and 11 bases separated the two germline ends. Germline V gene lookup returns CDR1 MNHNS and CDR2 SASEGT. The CDR3 length is 13 residues. The CDR3 DNA is TGTGCCAGCAGCGAAAACAGGGACACTGAAGCTTTCTTT. Protein product: CASSENRDTEAFF.

The chain couples TRBV9 to TRBJ2-7, with TRBD2 matching 11 bases. V gave up 4 bases and J gave up 3 bases; unmatched junction bases: 6. The CDR3 length is 15 residues. Germline V gene data show CDR1 as SGDLS and CDR2 as YYNGEE. This CDR3 reads CASSTGLAGIYEQYF. The CDR3 DNA sequence: TGTGCCAGCAGCACAGGACTAGCGGGCATCTACGAGCAGTACTTC.

Here the CDR3 reads CSVSPPGLAEQFF. The CDR3 DNA follows: TGCAGCGTTTCGCCCCCGGGACTAGCAGAGCAGTTCTTC. This chain connects TRBV29-1 to TRBJ2-1; 9 nucleotides align to TRBD2. The CDR3 length is 13 residues. Germline V gene data show CDR1 as SQVTM and CDR2 as ANQGSEA. Trimming took 5 bases from V and 10 from J; bases not matched to a gene: 9.

The rearrangement joins TRBV7-2 to TRBJ1-3, with TRBD1 matching 8 bases. The germline V gene encodes CDR1 SGHTA and CDR2 FQGNSA. J lost 3 bases, V lost 5 bases, and 6 bases had no gene match. CDR3 length: 15 amino acids. The CDR3 DNA is TGTGCCAGCAGCCTACTGACAGGGGATGGAAACACCATATATTTT. It translates to CASSLLTGDGNTIYF.

The chain has TRBV23-1 and TRBJ2-7; D is uncertain. TRBV23-1 is sorted into the ORF group, with uncertain function. The germline V and J ends were trimmed by 7 bases and 4 bases, with 14 bases remaining between them. The CDR3 is made up of 13 amino acids. The DNA for the CDR3 is TGCGCCAGCACTCGGTGTACTAAGTACGAGCAGTACTTC. Translation gives CASTRCTKYEQYF.

V usage is TRBV28 and J usage is TRBJ1-4; the D gene is possibly TRBD1 (5 bases). The CDR3 length is 15 residues. Germline loops: CDR1 MDHEN, CDR2 SYDVKM. Between the trimmed V and J ends, which lost 6 bases and 5 bases, there was a span of 16 bases. Here the CDR3 reads CASRGGKSENEKLFF. The CDR3 DNA reads as TGTGCCAGCAGGGGGGGGAAATCGGAGAATGAAAAACTGTTTTTT.

The V gene is TRBV10-1, the J gene TRBJ2-2, with 7 bases lining up with TRBD1. The CDR3 runs to 13 residues. V shed 10 bases, J shed 0 bases, and the junction held 2 bases outside the gene matches. Germline V lookup: CDR1 WNHNN, CDR2 SYGVQD (reference sequence). Written as DNA, the CDR3 is TGCGCCACGGGACAGCCGAACACCGGGGAGCTGTTTTTT. Translated: CATGQPNTGELFF.

The chain carries TRBV5-1 and TRBJ2-1; maybe TRBD1 (8 bases). V was shortened by 4 bases and J by 8 bases, with 16 bases between the two germline ends. This CDR3 spans 14 amino acids. Germline V gives CDR1 SGHRS, CDR2 YFSETQ. CDR3 region: CASSPGQGGHEQFF. The CDR3 coding sequence is TGCGCCAGCAGCCCCGGACAGGGAGGGCATGAGCAGTTCTTC.

This chain links TRBV10-3 with TRBJ2-3; a weak D match, TRBD2 (6 bases). Trimming took 4 bases from V and 2 from J, leaving 13 bases between them. Germline V gene data show CDR1 as ENHRY and CDR2 as SYGVKD. The CDR3 consists of 15 residues. CDR3 residues: CAISVTRGNTDTQYF. The DNA for the CDR3 is TGTGCCATCAGTGTGACTAGAGGAAACACAGATACGCAGTATTTT.

The chain uses TRBV5-1 and TRBJ1-2, with 7 bases lining up with TRBD1. This CDR3 is 15 amino acids long. Germline trimming cut 2 bases from V and 1 base from J; bases unmatched to any gene: 5. Germline V lookup: CDR1 SGHRS, CDR2 YFSETQ. The CDR3 sequence: CASSFAGGLNYGYTF. CDR3 DNA sequence: TGCGCCAGCAGCTTTGCAGGGGGGCTTAACTATGGCTACACCTTC.

The chain is built from TRBV19 and TRBJ2-7; 7 positions agree with TRBD1. There are 15 residues in the CDR3. V lost 1 base and J lost 3; bases outside the gene matches: 6. The V gene's germline CDR1 is LNHDA and CDR2 SQIVND (reference sequence). This CDR3 is CASSIGGTDIYEQYF. CDR3 coding DNA: TGTGCCAGTAGTATAGGAGGGACAGACATCTACGAGCAGTACTTC.

J is TRBJ2-1 and V is TRBV10-2; possible D gene TRBD1, 6 bases. This CDR3 comprises 14 residues. CDR1 and CDR2 from the germline V gene are WSHSY and SAAADI. V was pared by 7 bases and J by 7 bases, with 17 bases between. As DNA, the CDR3 is TGCGCCAGCACCATAGACAGGTTAAGGAATGAGCAGTTCTTC. It encodes CASTIDRLRNEQFF.

The genes are TRBV6-5 and TRBJ2-7; 7 bases are a match to TRBD1. Per the germline V gene, CDR1 is MNHEY and CDR2 is SVGAGI. With V trimmed by 9 bases and J by 4 bases, 12 bases remained unmatched. The CDR3 is 14 residues long. The CDR3 DNA sequence: TGTGCCAGTCAAAAGCACAGGGGTTGGTACGAGCAGTACTTC. Translating gives CASQKHRGWYEQYF.

The CDR3 sequence: CASSPARDRVFDEQYF. The CDR3 DNA follows: TGTGCCAGCTCACCCGCCCGGGACAGGGTGTTTGACGAGCAGTACTTC. The chain couples TRBV18 to TRBJ2-7; 9 bases match TRBD1. Germline CDR1 is KGHSH and CDR2 is LQKENI. The CDR3 is made up of 16 amino acids. With 3 bases clipped from V and 5 bases from J, the junction kept 11 bases outside the gene matches.

This sequence joins TRBV6-4 and TRBJ2-3; 9 bases align to TRBD2. Germline CDR1 reads MRHNA; CDR2 reads SNTAGT. The CDR3 extends over 15 amino acids. The trim removed 3 bases at V and 0 bases at J, leaving 1 base unmatched. CDR3 DNA: TGTGCCAGCAGTGAACTAGCGGGTAGCACAGATACGCAGTATTTT. As protein: CASSELAGSTDTQYF.